The 15 T cell receptor beta chains reported below all come from one sample, sequenced in a study of blood T cell repertoires in COVID-19. This table comes from immunoSEQ multiplex PCR, and its TCRdb copy is limited to in-frame clones, with some not included. The sample records roughly 250,000 clones, approximately 92% being singletons. Sequenced input: PBMCs or T cells enriched from blood (not recorded which). The receptor set was obtained from a woman under 30 who had recovered from COVID-19.

The rearrangement uses TRBV4-1 and TRBJ2-7; 8 bases align to TRBD1. The CDR3 is made up of 14 amino acids. The J segment lost 3 bases and the V segment lost 1 base, leaving 2 bases of the junction unmatched. Germline CDR1 and CDR2: MGHRA and YSYEKL. CDR3 region: CASSQGTGHYEQYF. The DNA of the CDR3 is TGCGCCAGCAGCCAAGGGACAGGGCACTACGAGCAGTACTTC.

The chain recombines TRBV11-2 with TRBJ1-2; D possibly corresponds to TRBD1 (6 bases). This CDR3 is 14 amino acids long. CDR1 SGHAT and CDR2 FQNNGV come from the germline V gene. Deletions cut 5 bases from V and 7 bases from J, with 17 bases between. Here the CDR3 reads CASSPMGGAFGYTF. As DNA, the CDR3 is TGTGCCAGCAGCCCCATGGGGGGGGCCTTTGGCTACACCTTC.

In DNA form, the CDR3 reads TGTGCCAGCAGTTACGGGGGGGGAAATCAGCCCCAGCATTTT. This translates into CASSYGGGNQPQHF. The chain joins TRBV6-5 to TRBJ1-5; tentatively, D is TRBD1 (5 bases). The length of the CDR3 is 14 residues. The germline V and J ends were trimmed by 2 bases and 4 bases, with 9 bases remaining between them. Looked up from germline, CDR1 is MNHEY and CDR2 is SVGAGI.

The J gene is TRBJ2-3, the V gene TRBV11-2; TRBD2 matches 9 bases. Trimming cost V 5 bases and J 1 base; bases outside gene matches: 4. Looked up from germline, CDR1 is SGHAT and CDR2 is FQNNGV. The CDR3 loop spans 15 amino acids. In DNA, the CDR3 is TGTGCCAGCAGCGACGTAGCGGGGGGCACAGATACGCAGTATTTT. It yields the protein CASSDVAGGTDTQYF.

The chain uses TRBV1 and TRBJ1-4; the listed D gene, TRBD1, was not tested against the DNA. TRBV1 is annotated as a pseudogene. This CDR3 is 14 amino acids long. CDR3 DNA sequence: TGCACCAGCTCAAGTACAGGGTACGACGAAAAACTGTTTTTT. Translation: CTSSSTGYDEKLFF.

This rearrangement joins TRBV18 to TRBJ1-2; D might be TRBD1 (5 bases). Germline V gene sequence: CDR1 KGHSH, CDR2 LQKENI. This CDR3 comprises 16 residues. V shed 3 bases and J shed 0 bases, with 14 bases lying between them. CDR3 DNA sequence: TGTGCCAGCTCACCGATCTCCGGACAAACTAACTATGGCTACACCTTC. Translated: CASSPISGQTNYGYTF.

This clone has just one count. This sequence joins TRBV19 and TRBJ2-3; D gene uncertain. Trimming took off 5 bases at V and 0 bases at J, with 6 bases between the two ends. This CDR3 has 13 residues. The V gene's germline CDR1 is LNHDA and CDR2 SQIVND (reference sequence). For the CDR3, the DNA is TGTGCCAGTAGTTTCGTGAGCACAGATACGCAGTATTTT. Translated: CASSFVSTDTQYF. Supplemented by reference TRBV19 and TRBJ2-3, the full variable domain reads DGGITQSPKYLFRKEGQNVTLSCEQNLNHDAMYWYRQDPGQGLRLIYYSQIVNDFQKGDIAEGYSVSREKKESFPLTVTSAQKNPTAFYLCASSFVSTDTQYFGPGTRLTVL.

The chain carries TRBV5-1 and TRBJ2-7; 11 bases fit TRBD1. Germline V gene sequence: CDR1 SGHRS, CDR2 YFSETQ. V lost 4 bases to trimming and J lost 1 base; unmatched junction nucleotides: 10. The CDR3 consists of 17 residues. The CDR3 here is CASSPGTGGPDSYEQYF. The CDR3 DNA reads TGCGCCAGCAGCCCGGGGACAGGGGGGCCAGATTCCTACGAGCAGTACTTC.

The rearrangement uses TRBV27 and TRBJ2-7, with 7 positions matching TRBD2. Germline V gene sequence: CDR1 MNHEY, CDR2 SMNVEV (reference sequence). This CDR3 is built from 15 residues. The V and J ends lost 2 bases and 2 bases, in that order; junction bases with no gene match: 6. The CDR3 DNA reads as TGTGCCAGCAGTTTAAGGTCTAGCGGTCCCTACGAGCAGTACTTC. It is translated as CASSLRSSGPYEQYF.

The J gene is TRBJ2-1, the V gene TRBV27; D possibly corresponds to TRBD2 (5 bases). This CDR3 spans 13 amino acids. The germline V and J ends were trimmed by 5 bases and 6 bases, with 11 bases remaining between them. Per germline, CDR1 MNHEY and CDR2 SMNVEV (reference sequence). The CDR3 DNA sequence: TGTGCCAGCAGTGGAGTTCGGGGCAATGAGCAGTTCTTC. Translated: CASSGVRGNEQFF.

This chain joins TRBV12-3 or TRBV12-4 and TRBJ1-2; 10 bases are shared with TRBD1. V lost 8 bases, J lost 6 bases, and 6 bases stayed unmatched. The CDR3 contains 13 residues. CDR3 protein: CASHRQGADGYTF. Written as DNA, the CDR3 is TGTGCCAGCCATCGACAGGGGGCAGATGGCTACACCTTC.

V usage is TRBV6-1 and J usage is TRBJ2-5, with a possible D match to TRBD2 (5 bases). The V end was cut by 2 bases, the J end by 2 bases, with 9 bases between. CDR1 and CDR2 from the germline V gene are MNHNS and SASEGT. There are 14 residues in the CDR3. The CDR3 is CASSETTGQETQYF. CDR3 bases: TGTGCCAGCAGTGAAACAACGGGGCAAGAGACCCAGTACTTC.

The chain employs TRBV5-1 and TRBJ2-7, with 15 bases aligning to TRBD2. The CDR3 covers 15 residues. Germline V gene sequence: CDR1 SGHRS, CDR2 YFSETQ. After removal of 3 bases from V and 6 bases from J, the junction contained 4 bases not matched to a gene. The CDR3 here is CASSWTSGGASEQYF. The CDR3 DNA follows: TGCGCCAGCAGCTGGACTAGCGGGGGGGCCTCCGAGCAGTACTTC.

This chain's CDR3 is CASSFDRGSPGANVLTF. CDR3 DNA: TGCGCCAGCAGCTTTGACAGGGGGTCTCCTGGGGCCAACGTCCTGACTTTC. The chain uses TRBV5-1 and TRBJ2-6; 9 bases fit TRBD1. Germline V gene lookup returns CDR1 SGHRS and CDR2 YFSETQ. This CDR3 has 17 residues. The ends lost 2 bases at V and 2 bases at J; junction bases unmatched: 5.

V gene TRBV9 combines with J gene TRBJ2-3, with TRBD2 as a possible D gene (6 bases). This CDR3 spans 14 amino acids. Germline CDR1 is SGDLS and CDR2 is YYNGEE. With 0 bases removed from V and 1 base from J, the gap between germline ends came to 6 bases. CDR3 bases: TGTGCCAGCAGCGTAGCTAGCGGCACAGATACGCAGTATTTT. Its translation is CASSVASGTDTQYF.